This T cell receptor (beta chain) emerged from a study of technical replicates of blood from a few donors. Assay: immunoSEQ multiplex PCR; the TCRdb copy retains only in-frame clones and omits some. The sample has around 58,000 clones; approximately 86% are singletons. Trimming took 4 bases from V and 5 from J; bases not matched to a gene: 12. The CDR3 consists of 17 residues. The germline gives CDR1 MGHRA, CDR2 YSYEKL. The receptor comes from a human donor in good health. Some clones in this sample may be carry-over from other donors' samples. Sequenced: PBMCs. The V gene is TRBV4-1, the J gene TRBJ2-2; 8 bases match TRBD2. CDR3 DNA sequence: TGCGCCAGCAGCCCAACTATCGTGGGACTAGGTACCGGGGAGCTGTTTTTT. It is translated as CASSPTIVGLGTGELFF.